This entry features one TCR beta chain sequence. Its target is not known. The same CDR3 can be traced to other DNA sequences in this sample. Second-dose groups at about 4 or about 12 weeks were pooled. This sample was taken from a study of T cell responses to AZD1222 COVID-19 vaccine. Study observations and caveats: Among the donors, most were white British and more were female, and clonal diversity was possibly underestimated. Spike-specific TCR breadth and depth rose after two AZD1222 doses.

This CDR3 is built from 12 residues. Trimming removed 3 bases from V and 4 bases from J, with 4 bases in between. Germline CDR1 MDHEN, CDR2 SYDVKM. Sequencing was performed with immunoSEQ multiplex PCR; in TCRdb, only in-frame clones are kept and a portion is missing. Found here are approximately 81,000 clones, 80% to 90% of them singletons; the top ten hold approximately 1.3%. This clonotype originated in an adult who received the AZD1222 COVID-19 vaccine. The V and J genes are TRBV28 and TRBJ1-5; the D is unclear. Material: peripheral blood, obtained 28 days after the second AZD1222 dose. The CDR3 region is CASSLLNQPQHF. In DNA, the CDR3 is TGTGCCAGCAGTTTGCTAAATCAGCCCCAGCATTTT.